This is a list of T cell receptor beta chains from one sample in a study of cytomegalovirus exposure and HLA in healthy donors. The assay was immunoSEQ multiplex PCR, and TCRdb's table has in-frame clones only and misses some. The repertoire holds about 160,000 clones, with about 75% as singletons. Input material: PBMCs. The receptors were gathered from a woman in her forties or fifties in good health and CMV-seropositive. CDR3s include the opening cysteine and the closing phenylalanine or tryptophan. Fields, in order: D gene, J gene, V gene, clone size, CDR3 DNA, CDR3 protein. The D gene is left open where the match is weak. Clone size is not always given. Where it is, it says once, few, many or a class for expanded clones.

d_call: -
j_call: TRBJ1-4
v_call: TRBV30
clone_size: -
cdr3_nt: TGTGCCTGGAGTAGGTCCGTGCGGGGTGAAAAACTGTTTTTT
cdr3_aa: CAWSRSVRGEKLFF

d_call: TRBD2
j_call: TRBJ2-7
v_call: TRBV10-2
clone_size: -
cdr3_nt: TGCGCCAGCACCAGCGGGGCGAGTTACGAGCAGTACTTC
cdr3_aa: CASTSGASYEQYF

d_call: -
j_call: TRBJ1-6
v_call: TRBV29-1
clone_size: -
cdr3_nt: TGCAGCGTTCAACGGGACTATAATTCACCCCTCCACTTT
cdr3_aa: CSVQRDYNSPLHF

d_call: TRBD1
j_call: TRBJ1-2
v_call: TRBV9
clone_size: -
cdr3_nt: TGTGCCAGCAGCCGACAGGGGGCGAGTGGCTACACCTTC
cdr3_aa: CASSRQGASGYTF

d_call: -
j_call: TRBJ2-1
v_call: TRBV27
clone_size: -
cdr3_nt: TGTGCCAGCAGTTTATACGGAACAGGGCGTAGAGATGAGCAGTTCTTC
cdr3_aa: CASSLYGTGRRDEQFF

d_call: TRBD1
j_call: TRBJ2-7
v_call: TRBV10-3
clone_size: -
cdr3_nt: TGTGCCATCAGTGAGCCGGACAGGGGGCTAGAGCAGTACTTC
cdr3_aa: CAISEPDRGLEQYF

d_call: -
j_call: TRBJ2-2
v_call: TRBV6-1
clone_size: -
cdr3_nt: TGTGCCAGCAATAACCGGGTCACCGGGGAGCTGTTTTTT
cdr3_aa: CASNNRVTGELFF

d_call: TRBD1
j_call: TRBJ2-7
v_call: TRBV5-5
clone_size: -
cdr3_nt: TGTGCCAGCAGCCTGGACAGGGACATTTTCTACGAGCAGTACTTC
cdr3_aa: CASSLDRDIFYEQYF

d_call: TRBD2
j_call: TRBJ2-7
v_call: TRBV10-2
clone_size: -
cdr3_nt: TGCGCCAGCAGTGCGGGACTAACCTACGAGCAGTACTTC
cdr3_aa: CASSAGLTYEQYF

d_call: TRBD1
j_call: TRBJ1-1
v_call: TRBV5-4
clone_size: -
cdr3_nt: TGTGCCAGCAGCGGGAGACAGGGTGGTGACACTGAAGCTTTCTTT
cdr3_aa: CASSGRQGGDTEAFF

d_call: TRBD1
j_call: TRBJ1-1
v_call: TRBV29-1
clone_size: few
cdr3_nt: TGCAGCGTTGACAGGACAGGGGGGACTGAAGCTTTCTTT
cdr3_aa: CSVDRTGGTEAFF

d_call: TRBD2
j_call: TRBJ2-5
v_call: TRBV2
clone_size: -
cdr3_nt: TGTGCCAGCACTCGGGGGTCGTGGGGGACTAGCGGGGGTGGAGAGACCCAGTACTTC
cdr3_aa: CASTRGSWGTSGGGETQYF